A selection of T cell receptor beta chains follows, all from one sample in a study of OX40 agonist ivuxolimab in advanced cancers. Assay: immunoSEQ multiplex PCR; the TCRdb copy retains only in-frame clones and omits some. The sample shows some 77,000 clones, about 92% of them seen only once. The material was CD4+ or CD8+ T cells sorted from blood, obtained in a trial of the OX40 agonist ivuxolimab. The receptors were sampled from an adult with an advanced solid tumor such as melanoma, head and neck, liver or kidney cancer. CDR3s include the opening cysteine and the closing phenylalanine or tryptophan. The order of the fields is J gene, V gene, CDR3 protein.

J gene: TRBJ2-3
V gene: TRBV5-1
CDR3 protein: CASSLNGSGDTDTQYF

J gene: TRBJ1-1
V gene: TRBV2
CDR3 protein: CASGLGVGSKAFF

J gene: TRBJ1-2
V gene: TRBV28
CDR3 protein: CASFGTGGDYGYTF

J gene: TRBJ2-1
V gene: TRBV5-1
CDR3 protein: CASSPEGLDNEQFF

J gene: TRBJ1-5
V gene: TRBV7-8
CDR3 protein: CASSYTLTGQPQHF

J gene: TRBJ2-4
V gene: TRBV15
CDR3 protein: CATSRAGSGKNIQYF

J gene: TRBJ2-7
V gene: TRBV14
CDR3 protein: CASSSQGEGQYF

J gene: TRBJ2-7
V gene: TRBV7-2
CDR3 protein: CASSFRTDGEQYF

J gene: TRBJ2-3
V gene: TRBV6-4
CDR3 protein: CASSLERGGPDTQYF

J gene: TRBJ1-1
V gene: TRBV19
CDR3 protein: CASSPLTGGNAEAFF